The subject of this entry is one T cell receptor (beta chain). Other nucleotide sequences from this sample produce the same CDR3. These data are taken from a study of blood T cell repertoires in COVID-19. About the study: The analysed material was cDNA or gDNA that came from T cells, B-cell-depleted T cells, or PBMCs.

As originally analysed: Quantification of nucleated cells was approximated via reference gene primer amplification. Clones were read by immunoSEQ multiplex PCR, and TCRdb kept only the in-frame ones, dropping some. Clone size and the V and J calls come from that table; the DNA yielded D and trimming. Among some 100,000 clones listed, about 90% were seen once. This CDR3 has 14 amino acids. V dropped 0 bases and J dropped 6 bases, with 10 bases sitting between them. The germline V gene has CDR1 MGHRA and CDR2 YSYEKL. This clonotype originated in a human donor with active COVID-19. The donor label of this sample is uncertain. Sequences were obtained from peripheral blood. V is TRBV4-1 and J is TRBJ2-3; D perhaps matches TRBD2 (5 bases). CDR3 residues: CASSQDPGTDTQYF. CDR3 DNA sequence: TGCGCCAGCAGCCAAGATCCGGGAACCGATACGCAGTATTTT.